This TCR beta chain is from a study of Graves' ophthalmopathy and Graves' hyperthyroidism (dated 2018 in TCRdb). Some background on the complete study: A patient counted as having stable hyperthyroidism if there was no progression to ophthalmopathy within 18 months of follow-up. The study used TCR beta repertoire signatures to distinguish Graves' ophthalmopathy from Graves' hyperthyroidism and to predict progression to ophthalmopathy. In total, 135 blood samples were TCR-sequenced: 43 ophthalmopathy, roughly 77 hyperthyroidism and approximately 17 hyperthyroidism-to-ophthalmopathy patients. To explore V-J signatures distinguishing ophthalmopathy from hyperthyroidism, a discovery set of approximately 100 patients (43 ophthalmopathy, over 55 stable hyperthyroidism) was enrolled. An independent validation cohort comprised roughly 20 hyperthyroidism patients and 15 to 17 patients who later progressed from hyperthyroidism to ophthalmopathy. T-cell repertoires of thyroid tissue and blood were compared in several hyperthyroidism patients. Following sample collection, hyperthyroidism patients were given methimazole at a starting dose of 30 mg daily, and ophthalmopathy patients were given high-dose intravenous methylprednisolone. Points the paper makes about the study in general: Sample size was not predetermined statistically, and investigators were not blinded to group allocation. Most expanded thyroid clonotypes with frequency above 0.001 were also detected in blood, suggesting blood repertoires may reflect the thyroid immune response. In cross-validation, the 13-signature model distinguished ophthalmopathy from stable hyperthyroidism with about 88% sensitivity and almost 83% specificity, and in the test set the corresponding values were roughly 80% and 76%. In validation, the model predicted ophthalmopathy progression with less than 71% sensitivity and roughly 78% specificity; fewer than 15 predicted patients were CT-confirmed with GO in a median of approximately 6.5 months.

Trimming removed 6 bases from V and 3 bases from J, leaving 15 bases between the germline ends. CDR1 and CDR2 are read off the germline V gene as ENHRY and SYGVKD. The CDR3 goes from the cysteine to the phenylalanine over 14 residues. Only the CDR3 DNA stays, 42 bases, in frame from base 1. On this clonotype itself: Which antigen it targets is not known. No much larger clone exists at a distance of one base, and base qualities are not known.

TCR beta CDR3 regions were amplified from RNA transcripts for repertoire sequencing. The first round was an RT-PCR using HTBI primers with the Qiagen OneStep RT-PCR kit, and this first round was followed by a second-round multiplex PCR, then size selection and purification. Sequencing of the libraries was carried out on an Illumina HiSeq2000 in paired-end mode with 100 bp reads. In the original analysis: SOAPnuke was used to process the reads, throwing out any read that had adapters, had uncalled bases, had a mean Phred below 15, or lacked an exact constant-primer or identifier match. COPE v1.2.5 was used to merge high-quality paired reads. Each unique nucleotide sequence was treated as a clonotype, and MiTCR v1.1 was used to align the clonotypes to the IMGT TRB V, D and J references. The analysis was limited to V-J combinations with a frequency above 0.0001, which together covered 99.2% of the repertoires. A TCR clonal expansion and chaos score per V-J combination was defined as the ratio of F50 clonal expansion to chaos observed in the TCRdist matrix. Welch's t-statistics and random forest were used to narrow the features down to around 13 V-J combinations, which were then fed into a naive Bayes classifier. The Morisita-Horn index was used to measure how similar the thyroid and blood repertoires were. The public reads were reanalyzed by TCRdb: fastp trimming at Q25, MiXCR alignment, in-frame beta chains only. Here each entry gathers all rows of one CDR3 protein and keeps the most common genes and DNA. The V and J calls and clone size are TCRdb's, not the authors'. The sample profile shows about 1.2 million distinct CDR3 sequences; around a third of them were found once. The ten most abundant clones make up 11% of the sample.

The hyperthyroidism patients were 18 to 65 years old and newly diagnosed, with a disease duration of less than 2 months. Patients with other autoimmune diseases, uncontrolled infections, pregnancy or lactation were excluded from the study. Clinical symptoms, serum thyroxine, TRAb, thyroid ultrasound and orbital computed tomography formed the basis of the diagnosis. Trizol reagent was used to extract the total RNA, and its quality was then checked on an Agilent 2100 Bioanalyzer. The sequencing sample was made of peripheral blood or thyroid tissue (not recorded which). The rearranged segments are TRBV10-3 and TRBJ2-7, and the D gene may be TRBD1, 6 bases matching. The TCR was taken from an adult man with Graves' hyperthyroidism. Read as DNA, the sequence is TGTGCCATCAGGCCCGGGGACATGAGCTACGAGCAGTACTTC. Its translation is CAIRPGDMSYEQYF.